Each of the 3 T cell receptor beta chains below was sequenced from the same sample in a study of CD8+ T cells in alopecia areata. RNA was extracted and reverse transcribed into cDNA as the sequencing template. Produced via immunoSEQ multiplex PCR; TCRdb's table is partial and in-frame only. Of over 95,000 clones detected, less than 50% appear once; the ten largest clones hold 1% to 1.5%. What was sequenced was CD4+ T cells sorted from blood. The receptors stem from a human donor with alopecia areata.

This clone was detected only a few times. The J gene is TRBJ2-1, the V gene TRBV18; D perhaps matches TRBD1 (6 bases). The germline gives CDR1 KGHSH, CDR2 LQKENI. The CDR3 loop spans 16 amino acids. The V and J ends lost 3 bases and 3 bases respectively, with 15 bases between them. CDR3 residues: CASSPDSPRDYNEQFF. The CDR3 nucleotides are TGTGCCAGCTCACCGGACAGTCCAAGGGACTACAATGAGCAGTTCTTC.

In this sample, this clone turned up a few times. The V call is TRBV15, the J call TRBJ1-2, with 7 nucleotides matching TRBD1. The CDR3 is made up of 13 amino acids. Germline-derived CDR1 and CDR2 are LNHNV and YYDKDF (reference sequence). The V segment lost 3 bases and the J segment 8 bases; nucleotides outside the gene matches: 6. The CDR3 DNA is TGTGCCACCAGCAGCCTTCGACAGGGCGGCTACACCTTC. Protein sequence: CATSSLRQGGYTF.

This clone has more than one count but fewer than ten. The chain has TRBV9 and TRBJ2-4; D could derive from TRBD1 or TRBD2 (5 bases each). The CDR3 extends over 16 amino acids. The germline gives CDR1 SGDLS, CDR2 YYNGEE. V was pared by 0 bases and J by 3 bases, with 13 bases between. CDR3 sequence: CASSVASGTDKNIQYF. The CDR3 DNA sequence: TGTGCCAGCAGCGTAGCGTCAGGGACGGACAAAAACATTCAGTACTTC.